The source of this TCR beta chain is a study of blood T cell repertoires in COVID-19. Germline lookup yields CDR1 SGHTA and CDR2 FQGNSA. V gave up 4 bases and J gave up 5 bases, with 14 bases separating them. The CDR3 is 14 residues long. Under the authors' procedure: Amplification of reference gene primers was used by the study to estimate nucleated cell counts. Repertoires were generated with immunoSEQ multiplex PCR, while TCRdb's copy carries only in-frame clones and drops some. D and trimming come from the DNA, and the V and J calls and clone size come from that table. The sample lists roughly 300,000 clones; roughly 82% were seen once.

The sequenced sample was peripheral blood. The sequence was obtained from a woman aged 50 to 65 with acute or convalescent COVID-19. J is TRBJ2-5 and V is TRBV7-2; D is uncertain. CDR3 sequence: CASSSRPIRETQYF. Here the CDR3 DNA reads TGTGCCAGCAGCTCCCGTCCCATTCGGGAGACCCAGTACTTC.